Listed below are T cell receptor beta chains from one sample, sequenced in a study of blood T cell repertoires in COVID-19. Data came from immunoSEQ multiplex PCR; TCRdb stores just in-frame clones and leaves some out. The table records about 410,000 clones, more than 80% of them present only once. The source material was peripheral blood. The source of these receptors is a woman aged 25 to 39 with active or convalescent COVID-19. Each CDR3 is given without its conserved first and last residue.

j_call | v_call | cdr3_aa
TRBJ2-5 | TRBV27 | ASSLGDRDVETQY
TRBJ1-5 | TRBV4-1 | ASSQDLLQPQH
TRBJ1-2 | TRBV3-1/TRBV3-2 | ASSLGTTNYGYT
TRBJ2-1 | TRBV2 | ASSLSGSSYNEQF
TRBJ2-4 | TRBV7-9 | ASSSGQTQKAVQY
TRBJ1-1 | TRBV10-1 | ASSESKSRTEAF
TRBJ1-5 | TRBV25-1 | ASSPGSSNQPQH
TRBJ1-1 | TRBV7-8 | ASSPTTGRNTEAF
TRBJ1-5 | TRBV19 | ASRTTGGYNQPQH
TRBJ2-3 | TRBV5-1 | ASSSRDRVSTDTQY
TRBJ1-6 | TRBV5-1 | ASSLFPGDRGITSPLH
TRBJ1-2 | TRBV5-5 | ASSPQRTLGGYT
TRBJ1-1 | TRBV5-4 | ASSSVVPEGTGDETEAF
TRBJ2-5 | TRBV19 | ASSTPGTAQETQY
TRBJ1-1 | TRBV28 | ASSLTGMEAF